One and the same sample provided the 13 T cell receptor beta chains below, sequenced in a study of shared T cell receptors in the human thymus. Sequencing was performed with immunoSEQ multiplex PCR; in TCRdb, only in-frame clones are kept and a portion is missing. The sample holds hundreds of thousands of clones, 87% seen once. These records were also assigned to another study, of human thymus T cells.

Sequenced: thymocytes. These receptors were collected from a boy under two years old with a congenital heart defect.

V is TRBV5-1 and J is TRBJ1-2, with 7 positions matching TRBD1. The CDR3 sequence is 13 residues long. The germline V gene has CDR1 SGHRS and CDR2 YFSETQ. After removal of 8 bases from V and 6 bases from J, the junction contained 10 bases not matched to a gene. CDR3 loop: CASRTGNKNGYTF. In DNA, the CDR3 is TGCGCCAGTCGGACAGGCAACAAGAATGGCTACACCTTC.

The chain combines TRBV28 with TRBJ1-4; D is possibly TRBD1 (6 bases). This CDR3 is 15 amino acids long. The germline V gene encodes CDR1 MDHEN and CDR2 SYDVKM. The V end lost 5 bases, the J end lost 3 bases, and 13 bases lay between the germline ends. CDR3 amino acids: CASSLKTGPNEKLFF. Written as DNA, the CDR3 is TGTGCCAGCAGTCTCAAGACAGGTCCTAATGAAAAACTGTTTTTT.

The rearrangement joins TRBV28 to TRBJ1-4; weak D call: TRBD1 (5 bases). In germline, CDR1 is MDHEN, CDR2 SYDVKM. The germline V and J ends were trimmed by 1 base and 0 bases, with 15 bases remaining between them. This CDR3 contains 18 residues. DNA for the CDR3: TGTGCCAGCAGTTTATCGGCAGGGAGGAACGCAACTAATGAAAAACTGTTTTTT. This sequence encodes CASSLSAGRNATNEKLFF.

The chain carries TRBV28 and TRBJ1-4; D is ambiguous. V gave up 3 bases and J gave up 0 bases, with 8 bases separating them. Germline V lookup: CDR1 MDHEN, CDR2 SYDVKM. This CDR3 has 15 amino acids. CDR3 protein: CASSLSFATNEKLFF. CDR3 DNA sequence: TGTGCCAGCAGTTTGTCTTTCGCAACTAATGAAAAACTGTTTTTT.

The chain couples TRBV19 to TRBJ1-2; possible D gene TRBD1, 6 bases. V was clipped by 4 bases and J by 6 bases, with 12 bases between them. The germline gives CDR1 LNHDA, CDR2 SQIVND (reference sequence). The CDR3 spans 13 residues. The CDR3 DNA follows: TGTGCCAGTAGTACCGACCAGGGGCATGGCTACACCTTC. Translated, it gives CASSTDQGHGYTF.

This clone was found once. This chain links TRBV10-3 with TRBJ1-1, with 7 bases identical to TRBD1. The CDR3 runs 13 residues. Germline-derived CDR1 and CDR2 are ENHRY and SYGVKD. The trim removed 6 bases at V and 4 bases at J, leaving 5 bases unmatched. Here the CDR3 DNA reads TGTGCCATCAGGCCGACAGGGCGCACTGAAGCTTTCTTT. Translation: CAIRPTGRTEAFF.

This clone was detected only a few times. The genes are TRBV25-1 and TRBJ1-1; D is possibly TRBD1 (6 bases). Trimming left V 6 bases short and J 7 bases short, with 21 bases between. The CDR3 is 15 amino acids. Germline V gene data show CDR1 as MGHDK and CDR2 as SYGVNS. The CDR3 DNA sequence: TGTGCCAGCAGGGGGGGGACGCCGGGGGGCCGTGAAGCTTTCTTT. As protein: CASRGGTPGGREAFF.

J is TRBJ1-2 and V is TRBV7-9, with 11 bases that match TRBD1. Germline values: CDR1 SEHNR, CDR2 FQNEAQ (reference sequence). CDR3 length: 13 amino acids. The V and J ends lost 7 bases and 3 bases, in that order; junction bases with no gene match: 1. The CDR3 spells CASKGQGDYGYTF. CDR3 nucleotides: TGTGCCAGCAAGGGACAGGGGGACTATGGCTACACCTTC.

The rearrangement joins TRBV9 to TRBJ2-2; D is undetermined. This CDR3 spans 14 amino acids. Trimming cost V 0 bases and J 1 base, with 4 bases left between them. Germline V gives CDR1 SGDLS, CDR2 YYNGEE. In DNA, the CDR3 is TGTGCCAGCAGCGTAGAACTGAACACCGGGGAGCTGTTTTTT. Translating it yields CASSVELNTGELFF. The variable domain in full, with the rest retrieved from reference TRBV9 and TRBJ2-2, is DSGVTQTPKHLITATGQRVTLRCSPRSGDLSVYWYQQSLDQGLQFLIQYYNGEERAKGNILERFSAQQFPDLHSELNLSSLELGDSALYFCASSVELNTGELFFGEGSRLTVL.

The rearrangement joins TRBV9 to TRBJ2-5, with TRBD2 matching over 10 bases. V trimming: 3 bases; J trimming: 7 bases; junction bases outside the gene matches: 3. The germline V gene encodes CDR1 SGDLS and CDR2 YYNGEE. The CDR3 consists of 13 residues. CDR3 amino acids: CASSARLAGTQYF. In DNA, the CDR3 is TGTGCCAGCAGCGCAAGACTAGCGGGGACCCAGTACTTC.

This chain connects TRBV14 to TRBJ1-3; D may be TRBD1 (5 bases). Trimming took off 0 bases at V and 0 bases at J, with 12 bases between the two ends. From germline, CDR1 is SGHDN and CDR2 FVKESK. The CDR3 runs 17 residues. CDR3 in DNA: TGTGCCAGCAGCCAAGAAGGGGAGGGCCCCTCTGGAAACACCATATATTTT. Its protein is CASSQEGEGPSGNTIYF.

The V and J genes are TRBV4-3 and TRBJ2-1; weak D call: TRBD1 (6 bases). The CDR3 totals 16 residues. The germline V gene encodes CDR1 LGHNA and CDR2 YSLEER. The V end lost 0 bases, the J end lost 7 bases, and 16 bases lay between the germline ends. This CDR3 reads CASSQDRNGGHNEQFF. In nucleotides, the CDR3 is TGCGCCAGCAGCCAAGATCGCAATGGGGGCCATAATGAGCAGTTCTTC.

Turning to this clone: Other nucleotide sequences from this sample produce the same CDR3. The V and J genes are TRBV30 and TRBJ1-4; D might be TRBD1 (5 bases). The germline gives CDR1 GTSNPN, CDR2 SVGIG (reference sequence). Between the trimmed V and J ends, which lost 3 bases and 8 bases, there was a span of 10 bases. This CDR3 spans 12 amino acids. CDR3 amino acids: CAWSRRGEKLFF. The CDR3 DNA reads TGTGCCTGGAGCAGGCGGGGGGAAAAACTGTTTTTT.